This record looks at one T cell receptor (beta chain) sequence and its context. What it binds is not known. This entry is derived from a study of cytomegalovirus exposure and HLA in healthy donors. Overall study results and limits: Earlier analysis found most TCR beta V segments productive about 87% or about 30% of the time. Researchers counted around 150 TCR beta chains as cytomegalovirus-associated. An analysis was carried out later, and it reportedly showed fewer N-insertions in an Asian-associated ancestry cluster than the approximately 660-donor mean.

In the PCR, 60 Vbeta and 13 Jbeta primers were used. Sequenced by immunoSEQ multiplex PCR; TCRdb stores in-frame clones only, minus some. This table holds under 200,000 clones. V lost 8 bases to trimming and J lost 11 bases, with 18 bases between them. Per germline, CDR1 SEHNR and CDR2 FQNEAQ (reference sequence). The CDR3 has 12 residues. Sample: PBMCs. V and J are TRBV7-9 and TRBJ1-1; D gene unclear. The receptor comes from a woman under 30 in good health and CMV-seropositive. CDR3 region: CASDPSAGGAFF. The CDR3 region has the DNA TGTGCCAGCGACCCCTCGGCAGGAGGGGCTTTCTTT.